One sample yielded the 13 T cell receptor beta chains listed below, sequenced in a study of blood T cell repertoires in COVID-19. The method was immunoSEQ multiplex PCR; TCRdb's version includes in-frame clones alone and lacks a portion of them. The top ten hold under 3% of the sample, which has around 320,000 clones, approximately 89% seen once. The sample comprised PBMCs or T cells enriched from blood (not recorded which). The receptors here all came from a woman in her 50s who had been exposed to COVID-19.

J is TRBJ2-3 and V is TRBV10-3; 13 bases agree with TRBD2. This CDR3 has 15 residues. CDR1 is ENHRY, CDR2 SYGVKD, per germline. V shed 6 bases, J shed 0 bases, and the junction held 0 bases outside the gene matches. The CDR3 DNA follows: TGTGCCATCAGGGGACTAGCGGGGAGCACAGATACGCAGTATTTT. It translates to CAIRGLAGSTDTQYF.

The chain uses TRBV28 and TRBJ1-2, with D maybe TRBD1 (5 bases). The V gene lost 5 bases and the J gene lost 4 bases, with 14 bases spanning the gap. Germline V CDR1 and CDR2: MDHEN, SYDVKM. The CDR3 sequence is 14 residues long. The CDR3 DNA follows: TGTGCCAGCAGTCCCCCCGACAGAGGCTATGGCTACACCTTC. This translates into CASSPPDRGYGYTF.

This rearrangement joins TRBV7-8 to TRBJ2-1; 11 nucleotides line up with TRBD2. The trim removed 0 bases at V and 4 bases at J, leaving 2 bases unmatched. Germline V gene sequence: CDR1 SGHVS, CDR2 FQNEAQ. This CDR3 has 16 amino acids. This chain's CDR3 is CASSLALAGGYNEQFF. The CDR3, as DNA: TGTGCCAGCAGCTTAGCGCTAGCGGGGGGATACAATGAGCAGTTCTTC.

The CDR3 spells CASSSGTSQFTGELFF. CDR3 in DNA: TGTGCCAGCAGCTCCGGGACTAGCCAGTTCACCGGGGAGCTGTTTTTT. V and J are TRBV7-2 and TRBJ2-2, with 9 nucleotides matching TRBD2. The CDR3 is 16 residues long. Germline values: CDR1 SGHTA, CDR2 FQGNSA. Trimming removed 4 bases from V and 4 bases from J; junction bases left unmatched: 7.

The V and J genes are TRBV6-2 or TRBV6-3 and TRBJ2-5; 8 bases are shared with TRBD1. V shed 4 bases, J shed 3 bases, and the junction held 13 bases outside the gene matches. Per the germline V gene, CDR1 is MNHEY and CDR2 is SVGEGT. CDR3 length: 17 residues. CDR3 loop: CASSSILDREREETQYF. In nucleotides, the CDR3 is TGTGCCAGCAGTTCAATTCTGGACAGGGAGCGCGAAGAGACCCAGTACTTC.

The chain has TRBV10-3 and TRBJ1-4; D gene uncertain. Trimming left V 9 bases short and J 6 bases short, with 17 bases between. The germline V gene has CDR1 ENHRY and CDR2 SYGVKD. This CDR3 spans 14 amino acids. The CDR3 nucleotides are TGTGCCATTTCGGCGACAACCAAAGATGAAAAACTGTTTTTT. It yields the protein CAISATTKDEKLFF.

The rearrangement joins TRBV6-5 to TRBJ1-5, with a possible D match to TRBD1 (5 bases). The CDR3 length is 15 residues. CDR1 is MNHEY, CDR2 SVGAGI, per germline. V lost 6 bases and J lost 3, with 15 bases in between. The DNA of the CDR3 is TGTGCCAGCAGGGGCCAGGGATTTTACAATCAGCCCCAGCATTTT. Protein: CASRGQGFYNQPQHF.

The chain has TRBV7-8 and TRBJ1-5; D unclear. This CDR3 is 13 amino acids long. V dropped 1 base and J dropped 7 bases, with 8 bases sitting between them. The germline V gene encodes CDR1 SGHVS and CDR2 FQNEAQ. CDR3 in DNA: TGTGCCAGCAGCTTAGGTCAGGAACAGCCCCAGCATTTT. Its protein is CASSLGQEQPQHF. Together with reference TRBV7-8 and TRBJ1-5, the CDR3 gives the full variable domain: GAGVSQSPRYKVAKRGQDVALRCDPISGHVSLFWYQQALGQGPEFLTYFQNEAQLDKSGLPSDRFFAERPEGSVSTLKIQRTQQEDSAVYLCASSLGQEQPQHFGDGTRLSIL.

This clone was counted between two and nine times. The sample has other DNA sequences that encode this CDR3 too. The rearrangement uses TRBV11-2 and TRBJ1-6; TRBD1 agrees at 8 bases. The germline V gene has CDR1 SGHAT and CDR2 FQNNGV. V lost 3 bases, J lost 10 bases, and 2 bases stayed unmatched. CDR3 size: 13 residues. CDR3 amino acids: CASSLDRDSPLHF. The DNA of the CDR3 is TGTGCCAGCAGCTTGGACAGGGACTCACCCCTCCACTTT.

The rearrangement uses TRBV7-9 and TRBJ1-1; D is unresolved. The V gene lost 5 bases and the J gene lost 1 base, with 8 bases spanning the gap. The CDR3 spans 13 residues. In germline, CDR1 is SEHNR, CDR2 FQNEAQ (reference sequence). This CDR3 is CASSPPGNTEAFF. In nucleotides, the CDR3 is TGTGCCAGCAGCCCCCCAGGGAACACTGAAGCTTTCTTT.

In its sample, this clone was seen once. The chain links TRBV6-5 to TRBJ1-2, with 8 bases identical to TRBD1. Germline V gene data show CDR1 as MNHEY and CDR2 as SVGAGI. V trimming: 4 bases; J trimming: 5 bases; junction bases outside the gene matches: 12. The CDR3 sequence is 16 residues long. The CDR3 DNA reads TGTGCCAGCAGTTCGAGGACAGGGAGGCCTATTTATGGCTACACCTTC. Its protein is CASSSRTGRPIYGYTF.

The chain uses TRBV28 and TRBJ1-2; no clear D gene. V was trimmed by 6 bases and J by 8 bases, leaving 7 bases between them. Germline lookup yields CDR1 MDHEN and CDR2 SYDVKM. CDR3 length: 10 amino acids. For the CDR3, the DNA is TGTGCCAGCAGCCCCCCGGGCTACACCTTC. Its translation: CASSPPGYTF.

V is TRBV5-1 and J is TRBJ2-7; 13 positions match TRBD2. V lost 4 bases, J lost 6 bases, and 7 bases stayed unmatched. Germline assignment: CDR1 SGHRS and CDR2 YFSETQ. CDR3 size: 15 residues. DNA of the CDR3: TGCGCCAGCAGCGGAACTAGCGGGGGGGCTACCGAGCAGTACTTC. Protein: CASSGTSGGATEQYF.